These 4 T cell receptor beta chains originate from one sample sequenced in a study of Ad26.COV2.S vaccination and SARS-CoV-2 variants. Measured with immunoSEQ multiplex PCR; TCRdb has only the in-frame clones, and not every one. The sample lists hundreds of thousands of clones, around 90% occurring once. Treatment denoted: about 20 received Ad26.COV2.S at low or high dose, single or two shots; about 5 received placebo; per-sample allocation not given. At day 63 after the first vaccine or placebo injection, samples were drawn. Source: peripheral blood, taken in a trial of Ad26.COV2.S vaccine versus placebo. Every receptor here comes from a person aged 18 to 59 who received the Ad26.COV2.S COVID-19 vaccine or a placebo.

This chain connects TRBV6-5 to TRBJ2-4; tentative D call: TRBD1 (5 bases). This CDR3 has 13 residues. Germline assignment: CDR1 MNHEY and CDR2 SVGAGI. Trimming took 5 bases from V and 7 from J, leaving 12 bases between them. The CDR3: CASSQGPRNIQYF. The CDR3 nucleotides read TGTGCCAGCAGTCAGGGTCCCAGGAACATTCAGTACTTC.

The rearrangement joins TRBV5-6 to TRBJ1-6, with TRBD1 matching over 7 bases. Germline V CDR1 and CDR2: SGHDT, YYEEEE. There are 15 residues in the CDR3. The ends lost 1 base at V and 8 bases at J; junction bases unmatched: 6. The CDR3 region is CASSLSPGGHSPLHF. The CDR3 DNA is TGTGCCAGCAGCTTGTCCCCAGGGGGGCATTCACCCCTCCACTTT.

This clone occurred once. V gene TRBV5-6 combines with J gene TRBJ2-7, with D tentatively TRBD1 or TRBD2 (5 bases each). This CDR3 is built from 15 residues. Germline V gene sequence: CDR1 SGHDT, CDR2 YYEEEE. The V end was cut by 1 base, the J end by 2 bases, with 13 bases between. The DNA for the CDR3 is TGTGCCAGCAGCTTGTTCCCAGGGAGCCCCTACGAGCAGTACTTC. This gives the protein CASSLFPGSPYEQYF.

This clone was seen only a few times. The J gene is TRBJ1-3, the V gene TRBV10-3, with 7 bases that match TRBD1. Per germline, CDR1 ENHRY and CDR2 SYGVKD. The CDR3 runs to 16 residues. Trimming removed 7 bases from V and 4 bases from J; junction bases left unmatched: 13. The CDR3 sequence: CAIKPDRAVEGNTIYF. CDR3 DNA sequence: TGTGCCATCAAGCCTGACAGGGCGGTCGAGGGAAACACCATATATTTT.